This T cell receptor (beta chain) stems from a study of blood T cell repertoires in COVID-19. Study at large: The United States, Italy and Spain supplied acute and convalescent COVID-19 samples. T cells, B-cell-depleted T cells, or PBMCs provided the cDNA or gDNA that served as material.

In the study's own analysis: Amplification with reference gene primers provided the estimates of nucleated cell counts. TCRdb's copy holds only in-frame clones and misses some; the assay was immunoSEQ multiplex PCR. The DNA gave D and trimming, while V, J and clone size come from that table. The table has about 160,000 clones, approximately 80% seen once; the top ten hold over 2%. Losses at the gene ends were 5 bases for V and 0 bases for J; bases not matched to a gene: 8. The CDR3 runs 16 residues. Germline V gives CDR1 LNHDA, CDR2 SQIVND (reference sequence). The chain has TRBV19 and TRBJ2-7; 9 positions agree with TRBD1. Input material: peripheral blood. The receptor comes from a man aged 65-85 years with acute or convalescent COVID-19. The CDR3 is CASSLRTGADSYEQYF. CDR3 coding DNA: TGTGCCAGTAGTCTCCGGACAGGGGCCGACTCCTACGAGCAGTACTTC.